This paragraph reports one T cell receptor (beta chain). Its binding antigen is unknown. No quality values exist for individual bases; no much larger clone is one base distant. Reading the germline V gene (reference sequence) gives CDR1 LNHDA and CDR2 SQIVND. Spanning cysteine to phenylalanine, the CDR3 consists of 14 amino acids. Of all the DNA, just the CDR3 is kept, 42 bases in frame from base 1. The germline ends are 10 bases apart after V is trimmed by 5 bases and J by 0 bases. The entry originates in a study of Graves' ophthalmopathy and Graves' hyperthyroidism (dated by TCRdb to 2016 to 2018). Describing the broader study: Peripheral blood was collected at initial diagnosis, before any treatment. To tell Graves' ophthalmopathy apart from Graves' hyperthyroidism, and to predict which patients would progress to ophthalmopathy, the study relied on TCR beta repertoire signatures. In total, around 140 blood samples were TCR-sequenced: approximately 40 ophthalmopathy, roughly 77 hyperthyroidism and around 17 hyperthyroidism-to-ophthalmopathy patients. To explore V-J signatures that distinguish ophthalmopathy from hyperthyroidism, a discovery set of 100 patients was enrolled, made up of approximately 45 with ophthalmopathy and 55 to 65 with stable hyperthyroidism. An independent validation cohort was composed of approximately 19 hyperthyroidism patients and roughly 16 patients who later progressed from hyperthyroidism to ophthalmopathy. In six hyperthyroidism patients, the T-cell repertoire of thyroid tissue was compared with the T-cell repertoire of blood. Once sampling was done, hyperthyroidism patients were given methimazole at a starting dose of 30 mg daily, while ophthalmopathy patients were given high-dose intravenous methylprednisolone. For training and testing, the roughly 100 patients in the discovery cohort were randomly divided in a 7:3 ratio.

TCR beta CDR3 regions were amplified from RNA transcripts for repertoire sequencing. A first-round RT-PCR used HTBI primers with the Qiagen OneStep RT-PCR kit, followed by a second-round multiplex PCR, size selection and purification. The libraries underwent paired-end sequencing with 100 bp reads on an Illumina HiSeq2000. The paper's processing steps were these. SOAPnuke was used to process the reads, removing any read that contained adapters or uncalled bases, had a mean Phred below 15, or lacked an exact match to the constant primer or identifier. High-quality paired reads were merged with COPE v1.2.5. Each unique nucleotide sequence was defined as a clonotype, and clonotypes were aligned to IMGT TRB V, D and J references with MiTCR v1.1. The analysis was limited to V-J combinations with a frequency above 0.0001, which together covered over 99% of the repertoires. A TCR clonal expansion and chaos score per V-J combination was defined as the ratio of F50 clonal expansion to chaos observed in the TCRdist matrix. Features were reduced by Welch's t-statistics and random forest to approximately 13 V-J combinations, which fed a naive Bayes classifier. Thyroid-blood repertoire similarity was quantified with the Morisita-Horn index. TCRdb redid the processing of the public reads, applying fastp at Q25 and MiXCR, and retained in-frame beta chains. Rows with one shared CDR3 protein collapse into an entry with the most common genes and DNA. These V and J calls derive from TCRdb rather than the authors' analysis. Within this sample are 170,000 or so distinct CDR3 sequences, with 30% to 45% of them counted one time only. Less than 6% of the sample belongs to the ten largest clones.

The ophthalmopathy patients had moderately to severely active disease, with a Clinical Activity Score of 3 or higher, a NOSPECS grade of 4 or higher, and a disease duration of less than 3 months. Patients with other autoimmune diseases, uncontrolled infections, pregnancy or lactation were excluded from the study. Diagnosis was based on clinical symptoms, serum thyroxine, TRAb, thyroid ultrasound and orbital computed tomography. Using Ficoll-Paque density gradient centrifugation, PBMCs were isolated from about 9.4 ml of fresh peripheral blood. Total RNA was extracted with Trizol reagent and quality-checked on an Agilent 2100 Bioanalyzer. General findings and caveats noted by the study authors: In validation, the model predicted ophthalmopathy progression with less than 71% sensitivity and approximately 78% specificity; fewer than 15 predicted patients were CT-confirmed with GO in a median of 6.5 months. In cross-validation, the 13-signature model distinguished ophthalmopathy from stable hyperthyroidism with around 90% sensitivity and 81% to 82% specificity, while in the test set the corresponding values were about 80% and 75%. Among expanded thyroid clonotypes with frequency above 0.001, most also showed up in blood, which suggests that blood repertoires may reflect the thyroid immune response. No statistical method was used to set the sample size in advance, and the investigators knew which group each participant was assigned to.

The origin of this receptor is a woman aged 40 to 55 with Graves' ophthalmopathy. Donor details come from another sample of the same person, matched by shared clones. The sequenced sample was peripheral blood. Rearrangement joined TRBV19 to TRBJ1-1; the D gene is not confidently resolved. The CDR3 protein: CASSEHLMNTEAFF. The nucleotides read TGTGCCAGTAGTGAACACCTCATGAACACTGAAGCTTTCTTT.